The entry that follows covers one TCR beta chain sequence. Its antigen target is currently unknown. No clone much larger than this one lies a single base away; base qualities are absent. Reading the germline V gene gives CDR1 MNHNS and CDR2 SASEGT. The cysteine opens and the phenylalanine closes a CDR3 of 15 amino acids. The kept DNA is CDR3 alone, 45 bases in frame from the first base. The V end loses 4 bases and the J end loses 9 bases, and a stretch of 16 bases separates them. These data belong to a study of STAT3 mutations in large granular lymphocyte leukemia (dated by TCRdb to about 2019). Turning to the overall study: About half of the T-LGLL patients who underwent longitudinal sequencing carried canonical activating STAT3 mutations. Over half of the T-LGLL patients were given one or more immunosuppressive therapy regimens, and roughly 40% of the treated patients had a hematologic response. To reconstruct clonal hierarchy and dynamics, serial deep sequencing of TCRbeta CDR3 and STAT3 was performed in patients with T-cell large granular lymphocyte leukemia. Fewer than 20 representative T-LGLL cases were selected from an initial cohort of a few hundred LGL patients for longitudinal TCRbeta and STAT3 sequencing. As controls, the study also included longitudinal sequencing of a couple of patients with natural killer LGL leukemia. For each patient, sequencing was performed at an average of around 4.2 time points, with a range of 2 to 8 samplings.

TCRbeta libraries were sequenced on an Illumina MiSeq, averaging around 40,000 productive templates per sample. TCRbeta CDR3 libraries were generated with the immunoSEQ assay using multiplex PCR amplification. The authors' analysis ran thus. Repertoire diversity was computed as previously defined, with values near 0 indicating extremely monoclonal samples. The clones in this table, taken by TCRdb from immuneACCESS, are in-frame only. Not every clone is retained; where verified, under half of the shortfall comes from an unresolved V gene, and the cause of the rest is unknown. V and J calls and clone size follow that table, whereas D and trimming were derived from the DNA. This sample gives about 10,000 clones in total; 50% to 60% of them show up just once. The top ten constitute about 9% of the sample. Points the paper makes about the study in general: The burden of the dominant TCR clone was higher than the STAT3 mutant burden in several patients, which suggests that the STAT3 mutation arose secondarily inside a clone that had already expanded. Variable intervals between samplings and differing treatment regimens complicated linking therapy response to changes in TCR clonal burden. Because codominant clonotypes persisted in some patients, a small but highly pathogenic clone may have been missed. Because no samples were available when a clone first appeared, clonal expansion had to be inferred from samplings taken at other points. All T-LGLL patients had at least one immunodominant TCRbeta clonotype, and roughly half had multiple immunodominant subclonotypes. In 6 of 18 patients, TCR clonotype switching occurred after therapy, and every newly emerging clone was STAT3 wild type.

The same DNA, extracted from blood mononuclear cells, served for both TCR sequencing and STAT3 sequencing. The receptor was derived from a boy younger than 18 with T-cell large granular lymphocyte leukemia. Some clones in this sample may be carry-over from other donors' samples. The age is the age at diagnosis. The sequenced material came from peripheral blood mononuclear cells. The chain was built from TRBV6-1 and TRBJ1-6, with the D gene not clear enough to name. The CDR3 has the sequence CASSGAALSSSPLHF. The bases read TGTGCCAGCAGTGGGGCAGCCTTATCCAGTTCACCCCTCCACTTT.